The clone carrying this T cell receptor (beta chain) was seen ten or more times. What it recognizes is unknown. Amplified TCR beta CDR3 regions derived from RNA transcripts. TCR CDR3 regions were first amplified by RT-PCR with HTBI primers. Each CDR3 protein gets one entry after TCRdb re-called the multiplex PCR reads with MiXCR. This sample has approximately 270,000 distinct CDR3 sequences, with 13% to 15% found just once. The V gene end was trimmed by 7 bases and the J gene end by 6 bases; junction bases not matched to a gene: 6. This CDR3 is built from 12 residues. CDR1 is SQVTM and CDR2 is ANQGSEA in the germline V gene. This sample stems from a study of T cells in Graves' hyperthyroidism and ophthalmopathy. General study points: Blood also held most thyroid clonotypes expanded beyond 0.001.

The sequenced sample consisted of blood. The TCR comes from a woman between 35 and 50 years old with Graves' hyperthyroidism that later progressed to Graves' ophthalmopathy. The chain employs TRBV29-1 and TRBJ2-1, with 7 bases aligning to TRBD1. The CDR3 DNA sequence: TGCAGCGCCCTCAGGGGGAGCAATGAGCAGTTCTTC. This encodes CSALRGSNEQFF.